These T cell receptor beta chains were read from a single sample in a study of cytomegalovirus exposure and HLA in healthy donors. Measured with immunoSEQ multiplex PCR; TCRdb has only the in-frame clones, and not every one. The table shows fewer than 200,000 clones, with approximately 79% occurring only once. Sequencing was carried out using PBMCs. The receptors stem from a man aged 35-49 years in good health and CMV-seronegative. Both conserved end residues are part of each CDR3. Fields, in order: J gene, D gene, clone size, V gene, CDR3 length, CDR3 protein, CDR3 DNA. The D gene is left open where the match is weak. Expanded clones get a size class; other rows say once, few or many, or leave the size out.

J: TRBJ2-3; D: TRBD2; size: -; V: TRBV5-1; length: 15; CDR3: CASSLVAGGTDTQYF; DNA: TGCGCCAGCAGCTTGGTTGCGGGGGGCACAGATACGCAGTATTTT
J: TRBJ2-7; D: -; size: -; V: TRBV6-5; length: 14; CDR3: CACRLSGGHYEQYF; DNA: TGTGCCTGCCGTTTGTCCGGGGGTCACTACGAGCAGTACTTC
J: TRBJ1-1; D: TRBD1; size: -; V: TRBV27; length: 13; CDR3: CASSFSGGTEAFF; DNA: TGTGCCAGCAGTTTTTCAGGGGGCACTGAAGCTTTCTTT
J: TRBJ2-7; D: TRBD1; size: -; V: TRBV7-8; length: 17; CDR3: CASSLASGTGILHEQYF; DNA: TGTGCCAGCAGCTTAGCGTCCGGGACAGGGATCCTCCACGAGCAGTACTTC
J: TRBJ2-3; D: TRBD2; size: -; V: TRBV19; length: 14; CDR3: CASSRREGSDTQYF; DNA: TGTGCCAGTAGTCGGCGGGAGGGATCGGATACGCAGTATTTT
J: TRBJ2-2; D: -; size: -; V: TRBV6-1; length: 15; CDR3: CASKRGREGPGELFF; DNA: TGTGCCTCCAAGAGGGGGCGGGAAGGGCCCGGGGAGCTGTTTTTT
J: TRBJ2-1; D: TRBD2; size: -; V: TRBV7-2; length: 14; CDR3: CASSPRGAGGEQFF; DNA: TGTGCCAGCAGCCCGAGGGGAGCGGGAGGTGAGCAGTTCTTC
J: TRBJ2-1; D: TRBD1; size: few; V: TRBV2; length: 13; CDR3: CASSEAQGAEQFF; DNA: TGTGCCAGCAGTGAAGCGCAGGGGGCTGAGCAGTTCTTC
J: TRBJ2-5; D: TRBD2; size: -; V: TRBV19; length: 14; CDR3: CASSKRGEGETQYF; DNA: TGTGCCAGTAGTAAGCGGGGGGAAGGAGAGACCCAGTACTTC
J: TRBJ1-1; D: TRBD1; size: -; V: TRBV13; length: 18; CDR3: CASSLDVDRALADTEAFF; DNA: TGTGCCAGCAGCTTAGACGTGGACAGGGCCCTGGCCGACACTGAAGCTTTCTTT
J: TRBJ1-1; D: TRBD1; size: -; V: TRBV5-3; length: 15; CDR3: CARSQGTGLGTEAFF; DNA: TGTGCCAGAAGCCAGGGGACAGGGCTGGGCACTGAAGCTTTCTTT
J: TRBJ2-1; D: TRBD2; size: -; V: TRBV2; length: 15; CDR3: CASRGGTSGRLEQFF; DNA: TGTGCCAGCAGGGGGGGGACTAGCGGGAGGCTTGAGCAGTTCTTC
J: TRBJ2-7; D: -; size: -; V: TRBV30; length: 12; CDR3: CAWITVSYEQYF; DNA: TGTGCCTGGATTACAGTATCCTACGAGCAGTACTTC
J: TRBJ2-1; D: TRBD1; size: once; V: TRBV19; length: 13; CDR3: CASSHRGLNEQFF; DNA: TGTGCCAGTAGTCACAGGGGGCTGAATGAGCAGTTCTTC
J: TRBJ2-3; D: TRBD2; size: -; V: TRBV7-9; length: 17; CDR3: CASSLILAGSPTDTQYF; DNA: TGTGCCAGCAGCTTAATCCTAGCGGGGAGTCCCACAGATACGCAGTATTTT
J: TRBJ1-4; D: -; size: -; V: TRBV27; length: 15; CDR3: CASSWGRGLYEKLFF; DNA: TGTGCCAGCAGTTGGGGTAGGGGTCTATATGAAAAACTGTTTTTT
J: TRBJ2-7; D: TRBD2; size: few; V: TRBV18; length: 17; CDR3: CASSPIGTSGSSYEQYF; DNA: TGTGCCAGCTCGCCGATTGGGACTAGCGGGAGCTCCTACGAGCAGTACTTC
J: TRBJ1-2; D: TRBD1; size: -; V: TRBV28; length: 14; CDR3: CASSLSNRGRGYTF; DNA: TGTGCCAGCAGTTTGTCCAACAGGGGACGTGGCTACACCTTC
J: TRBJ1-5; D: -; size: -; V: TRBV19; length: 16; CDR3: CASSIEPGAGNQPQHF; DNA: TGTGCCAGTAGTATAGAGCCAGGGGCAGGCAATCAGCCCCAGCATTTT
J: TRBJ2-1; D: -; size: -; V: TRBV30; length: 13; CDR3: CAWSVPDYNEQFF; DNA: TGTGCCTGGAGTGTACCAGACTACAATGAGCAGTTCTTC
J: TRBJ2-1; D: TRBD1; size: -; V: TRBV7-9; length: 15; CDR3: CSSSRTGGYGSEQFF; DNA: TGTTCCAGCAGCCGCACAGGGGGGTATGGTAGTGAGCAGTTCTTC
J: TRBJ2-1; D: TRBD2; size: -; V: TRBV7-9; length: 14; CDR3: CASMASGRANEQFF; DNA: TGTGCCAGCATGGCCAGCGGGAGGGCCAATGAGCAGTTCTTC
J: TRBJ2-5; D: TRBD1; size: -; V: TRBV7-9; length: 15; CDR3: CASSARDSEKETQYF; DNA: TGTGCCAGCAGCGCCCGGGACAGTGAAAAAGAGACCCAGTACTTC